The next 10 T cell receptor beta chains were all read from a single sample in a study of CD8+ T cells in alopecia areata. Extraction of RNA preceded its reverse transcription into cDNA, which served as the sequencing template. The data were produced by immunoSEQ multiplex PCR, yet TCRdb's version contains in-frame clones alone and is incomplete. The table includes around 110,000 clones, around 50% detected once. Treatment indicated: oral pan-JAK inhibitor, 5-10 mg twice daily. Sequencing was performed on CD8+ T cells sorted from blood, taken at week 24, from a patient treated with tofacitinib. The receptor source for this set is a human donor with alopecia areata.

The rearrangement links TRBV19 to TRBJ1-1, with D tentatively TRBD1 (5 bases). There are 14 residues in the CDR3. Germline V gene sequence: CDR1 LNHDA, CDR2 SQIVND (reference sequence). Trimming removed 4 bases from V and 2 bases from J, with 11 bases in between. Written as DNA, the CDR3 is TGTGCCAGTAGTACCCGGAGGGACAACACTGAAGCTTTCTTT. It translates to CASSTRRDNTEAFF.

The V call is TRBV27, the J call TRBJ1-1, with D possibly matching TRBD1 (6 bases). Trimming stripped 5 bases from V and 5 bases from J, with 12 bases between. The CDR3 is 13 amino acids. The germline V gene has CDR1 MNHEY and CDR2 SMNVEV (reference sequence). CDR3 protein: CASSPQGRTEAFF. In DNA form, the CDR3 reads TGTGCCAGCAGTCCCCAGGGGAGGACTGAAGCTTTCTTT.

The genes are TRBV13 and TRBJ2-4; 7 nucleotides line up with TRBD1. Per the germline V gene, CDR1 is PRHDT and CDR2 is FYEKMQ (reference sequence). The CDR3 extends over 11 amino acids. The ends lost 4 bases at V and 15 bases at J; junction bases unmatched: 6. CDR3 protein: CASSSSTGTYF. The DNA for the CDR3 is TGTGCCAGCAGCTCCTCGACAGGGACGTACTTC.

The V and J genes are TRBV5-1 and TRBJ2-7; D gene ambiguous. The germline V and J ends were trimmed by 4 bases and 3 bases, with 23 bases remaining between them. Germline CDR1 reads SGHRS; CDR2 reads YFSETQ. The CDR3 is made up of 17 amino acids. CDR3 in amino acids: CASSPTWTAQVVYEQYF. For the CDR3, the DNA is TGCGCCAGCAGCCCAACTTGGACCGCCCAGGTAGTCTACGAGCAGTACTTC.

The genes are TRBV5-1 and TRBJ2-7; 9 bases map to TRBD1. With V trimmed by 2 bases and J by 2 bases, 8 bases remained unmatched. This CDR3 is built from 16 residues. Germline V gene sequence: CDR1 SGHRS, CDR2 YFSETQ. CDR3 sequence reads: CASSLAGTGPAYEQYF. CDR3 DNA: TGCGCCAGCAGCTTAGCCGGGACAGGGCCTGCCTACGAGCAGTACTTC.

As for this clone: One base separates it from a far larger clone, so it is likely a read error. CDR3 amino acids: CASSYGGATDTQYF. CDR3 coding DNA: TGTGCCAGCAGTTACGGGGGGGCCACAGATACGCAGTATTTT. The chain joins TRBV27 to TRBJ2-3; 8 nucleotides agree with TRBD2. The CDR3 consists of 14 residues. V was pared by 4 bases and J by 2 bases, with 2 bases of the junction left unmatched. Germline V gives CDR1 MNHEY, CDR2 SMNVEV (reference sequence).

The CDR3 coding sequence is TGTGCCAGCAGCTTGACACCTGGGGGACAGCCCCAGCATTTT. This translates into CASSLTPGGQPQHF. The chain couples TRBV5-6 to TRBJ1-5; TRBD1 might be the D (5 bases). The CDR3 is made up of 14 amino acids. Trimming stripped 1 base from V and 7 bases from J, with 12 bases between. Germline CDR1 reads SGHDT; CDR2 reads YYEEEE.

This chain links TRBV27 with TRBJ1-5; maybe TRBD1 (5 bases). The CDR3 is 14 residues long. Between the trimmed V and J ends, which lost 4 bases and 4 bases, there was a span of 11 bases. CDR1 and CDR2 from the germline V gene are MNHEY and SMNVEV (reference sequence). The CDR3 reads CASSSQGSNQPQHF. The CDR3 DNA reads TGTGCCAGCAGTTCCCAGGGTTCGAATCAGCCCCAGCATTTT.

This clone was recorded a few times. The chain links TRBV27 to TRBJ1-2, with D possibly being TRBD1 (6 bases). The CDR3 has 15 amino acids. Germline loops: CDR1 MNHEY, CDR2 SMNVEV (reference sequence). Between the trimmed V and J ends, which lost 0 bases and 8 bases, there was a span of 16 bases. The DNA of the CDR3 is TGTGCCAGCAGTTTATCGATGGGGGGCGCGTCGGGCTACACCTTC. As protein: CASSLSMGGASGYTF.

The chain recombines TRBV4-1 with TRBJ2-3; 11 bases are a match to TRBD2. Germline CDR1 reads MGHRA; CDR2 reads YSYEKL. The CDR3 has 17 amino acids. Trimming removed 0 bases from V and 2 bases from J; junction bases left unmatched: 4. CDR3 protein: CASSQELAGEITDTQYF. The CDR3 DNA reads TGCGCCAGCAGCCAAGAACTAGCGGGAGAAATCACAGATACGCAGTATTTT.